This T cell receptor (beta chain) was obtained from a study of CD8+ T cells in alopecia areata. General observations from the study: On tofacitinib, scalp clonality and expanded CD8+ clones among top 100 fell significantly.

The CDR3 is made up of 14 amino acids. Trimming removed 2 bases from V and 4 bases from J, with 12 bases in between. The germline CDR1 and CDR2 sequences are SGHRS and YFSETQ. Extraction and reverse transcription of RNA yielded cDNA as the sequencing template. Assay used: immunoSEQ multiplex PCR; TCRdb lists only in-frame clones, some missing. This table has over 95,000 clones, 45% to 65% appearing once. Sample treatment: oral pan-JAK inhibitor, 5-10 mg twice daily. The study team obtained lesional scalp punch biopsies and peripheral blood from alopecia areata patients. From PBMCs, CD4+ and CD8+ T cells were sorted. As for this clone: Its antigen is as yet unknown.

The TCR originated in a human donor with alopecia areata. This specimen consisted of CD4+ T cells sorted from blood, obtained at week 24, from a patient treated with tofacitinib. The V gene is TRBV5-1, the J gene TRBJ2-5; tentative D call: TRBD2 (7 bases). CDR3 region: CASSFLGGAETQYF. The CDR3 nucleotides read TGCGCCAGCAGCTTCCTAGGGGGGGCAGAGACCCAGTACTTC.